This TCR beta chain was identified during a study of T cell responses to AZD1222 COVID-19 vaccine. Whole-study findings and limits: Donors were mostly white British, more females; clonal diversity possibly underestimated. Spike-specific TCR breadth and depth rose after two AZD1222 doses.

Remarks on this clone: No antigen is known for it.

Germline V gives CDR1 KGHSH, CDR2 LQKENI. Trimming removed 5 bases at V and 7 bases at J, with 11 bases between. This CDR3 is built from 13 residues. Clones were read by immunoSEQ multiplex PCR, and TCRdb kept only the in-frame ones, dropping some. Among 130,000 to 150,000 clones listed, 85% to 90% were seen once. The gene calls are TRBV18 and TRBJ1-4; D ambiguous. The sample in question was peripheral blood, obtained on day 0 of AZD1222 vaccination. This receptor was identified in an adult in good health. The CDR3 here is CASSARAGEKLFF. Written as DNA, the CDR3 is TGTGCCAGCTCAGCCCGGGCAGGTGAAAAACTGTTTTTT. The variable domain in full, completed from reference TRBV18 and TRBJ1-4, reads NAGVMQNPRHLVRRRGQEARLRCSPMKGHSHVYWYRQLPEEGLKFMVYLQKENIIDESGMPKERFSAEFPKEGPSILRIQQVVRGDSAAYFCASSARAGEKLFFGSGTQLSVL.